This entry lists 22 T cell receptor beta chains sequenced from one sample in a study of human T cells and chemical hapten exposure. This sample's time point: patch test 2, 6 weeks after DPC sensitization. As for treatment: therapeutic diphenylcyclopropenone sensitization with weekly scalp DPC. TCRdb recomputed calls from the RACE reads with MiXCR, one row per CDR3 protein. The table shows about 140,000 distinct CDR3 sequences, with around 11% occurring only once. Here the sequenced sample was whole blood, taken in connection with sensitization to the hapten diphenylcyclopropenone (DPC). These receptors were taken from a woman aged 45-65 years with alopecia areata. Some clones in this sample may be carry-over from other donors' samples.

The V gene is TRBV29-1, the J gene TRBJ2-1; a weak D match, TRBD2 (5 bases). In germline, CDR1 is SQVTM, CDR2 ANQGSEA. The CDR3 totals 11 residues. The V gene lost 8 bases and the J gene lost 4 bases, with 9 bases spanning the gap. The CDR3 sequence: CSLWEYNEQFF. The DNA of the CDR3 is TGCAGCTTATGGGAGTACAATGAGCAGTTCTTC.

This clonotype was observed many times. This chain connects TRBV6-1 to TRBJ1-5; 7 nucleotides match TRBD1. The trim removed 5 bases at V and 6 bases at J, leaving 7 bases unmatched. The CDR3 runs 14 residues. Germline CDR1 MNHNS, CDR2 SASEGT. DNA for the CDR3: TGTGCCAGCAGTAACAGGGGCCCAGGTCAGCCCCAGCATTTT. Protein sequence: CASSNRGPGQPQHF.

This clonotype was counted many times. The chain recombines TRBV11-2 with TRBJ2-7; possibly TRBD1 for D (6 bases). The CDR3 spans 15 residues. Trimming shortened V by 5 bases and J by 3 bases, and 17 bases separated the two germline ends. CDR1 SGHAT and CDR2 FQNNGV come from the germline V gene. CDR3 in DNA: TGTGCCAGCAGCCTGCGACAGGACCTTTTCTACGAGCAGTACTTC. Its protein is CASSLRQDLFYEQYF.

The V gene is TRBV6-5, the J gene TRBJ2-3; no definite D call. Germline CDR1 is MNHEY and CDR2 is SVGAGI. The CDR3 is made up of 11 amino acids. V lost 0 bases, J lost 5 bases, and 0 bases lay in between. In DNA, the CDR3 is TGTGCCAGCAGTTACTCAGATACGCAGTATTTT. Amino acid sequence: CASSYSDTQYF.

This clonotype showed up just a few times. The chain joins TRBV5-1 to TRBJ2-1; 13 bases map to TRBD2. The V gene end was trimmed by 4 bases and the J gene end by 0 bases; junction bases not matched to a gene: 10. The CDR3 loop spans 19 amino acids. The germline CDR1 and CDR2 sequences are SGHRS and YFSETQ. For the CDR3, the DNA is TGCGCCAGCAGCCGACTAGCGGGAGGATCTGGCAACTCCTACAATGAGCAGTTCTTC. It encodes CASSRLAGGSGNSYNEQFF.

The gene calls are TRBV11-3 and TRBJ2-4, with TRBD1 identical over 8 bases. This CDR3 contains 19 residues. The germline V gene encodes CDR1 SGHNT and CDR2 YENEEA. With 4 bases clipped from V and 0 bases from J, the junction kept 14 bases outside the gene matches. The CDR3 sequence: CASSSREQGGERAKNIQYF. The CDR3, as DNA: TGTGCCAGCAGCTCGAGGGAACAGGGGGGTGAAAGAGCCAAAAACATTCAGTACTTC.

This chain uses TRBV18 with TRBJ1-1, with a tentative D call TRBD1 (5 bases). V gave up 5 bases and J gave up 1 base, with 8 bases separating them. This CDR3 has 13 amino acids. Per the germline V gene, CDR1 is KGHSH and CDR2 is LQKENI. The CDR3: CASSTGGNTEAFF. Written as DNA, the CDR3 is TGTGCCAGCTCAACGGGGGGGAACACTGAAGCTTTCTTT.

This clonotype showed up many times. V and J are TRBV5-5 and TRBJ2-2; D ambiguous. CDR3 length equals 12 residues. In germline, CDR1 is SGHKS, CDR2 YYEKEE (reference sequence). V dropped 5 bases and J dropped 3 bases, with 5 bases sitting between them. The CDR3, as DNA: TGTGCCAGCAGTGTCTACACCGGGGAGCTGTTTTTT. Translated: CASSVYTGELFF.

J is TRBJ2-2 and V is TRBV11-1, with D perhaps being TRBD1 or TRBD2 (6 bases each). CDR1 and CDR2 (germline): SGHAT, FQDESV (reference sequence). The CDR3 spans 15 residues. V was clipped by 7 bases and J by 6 bases, with 18 bases between them. CDR3 DNA: TGTGCCAGCACCCTCGGTCGGGGGCCGGCCGGGGAGCTGTTTTTT. Its translation: CASTLGRGPAGELFF.

There are a few counts of this clonotype. The chain is built from TRBV24-1 and TRBJ2-2; 11 bases match TRBD1. In germline, CDR1 is KGHDR, CDR2 SFDVKD. Trimming at V came to 4 bases and at J to 5 bases, leaving 8 bases not matched to a gene. The CDR3 contains 17 residues. Written as DNA, the CDR3 is TGTGCCACCAGTGACCCCGGACAGGGGGCAGGTACCGGGGAGCTGTTTTTT. This translates into CATSDPGQGAGTGELFF.

The V call is TRBV6-4, the J call TRBJ2-1, with TRBD2 matching over 7 bases. Germline CDR1 reads MRHNA; CDR2 reads SNTAGT. CDR3 length equals 13 residues. After removal of 3 bases from V and 9 bases from J, the junction contained 5 bases not matched to a gene. For the CDR3, the DNA is TGTGCCAGCAGTGAGGAGACTAGCACTGAGCAGTTCTTC. Amino acid sequence: CASSEETSTEQFF.

The CDR3 here is CASSNRGQPQHF. The CDR3 DNA is TGTGCCAGCAGTAACAGGGGGCAGCCCCAGCATTTT. This chain joins TRBV2 and TRBJ1-5, with TRBD1 identical over 8 bases. The ends lost 5 bases at V and 7 bases at J; junction bases unmatched: 1. The CDR3 length is 12 residues. In germline, CDR1 is SNHLY, CDR2 FYNNEI.

This clonotype was counted many times. The gene calls are TRBV7-9 and TRBJ1-2, with 10 bases lining up with TRBD1. With 4 bases clipped from V and 8 bases from J, the junction kept 7 bases outside the gene matches. The CDR3 is made up of 14 amino acids. Germline CDR1 and CDR2: SEHNR and FQNEAQ (reference sequence). Here the CDR3 DNA reads TGTGCCAGCAGCTCGCGACAGGGGGCGCTCGGCTACACCTTC. This codes for CASSSRQGALGYTF. Full variable domain (rest looked up from reference TRBV7-9 and TRBJ1-2): DTGVSQNPRHKITKRGQNVTFRCDPISEHNRLYWYRQTLGQGPEFLTYFQNEAQLEKSRLLSDRFSAERPKGSFSTLEIQRTEQGDSAMYLCASSSRQGALGYTFGSGTRLTVV.

The chain recombines TRBV6-2 or TRBV6-3 with TRBJ1-2; possible D gene TRBD1, 5 bases. The CDR3 runs 15 residues. CDR1 and CDR2 (germline): MNHEY, SVGEGT. Trimming took off 2 bases at V and 3 bases at J, with 13 bases between the two ends. The CDR3 bases are TGTGCCAGCAGTTACCCTTTGAGAGGGGACTATGGCTACACCTTC. Encoded protein: CASSYPLRGDYGYTF.

This rearrangement joins TRBV7-9 to TRBJ2-2; TRBD1 agrees at 11 bases. In germline, CDR1 is SEHNR, CDR2 FQNEAQ (reference sequence). The junction had 14 bases not matched to a gene; V was cut back by 4 bases and J by 1 base. The CDR3 contains 20 residues. The CDR3 DNA is TGTGCCAGCAGCTCCACCACCGGGACAGGGGGATACCTGAACACCGGGGAGCTGTTTTTT. As protein: CASSSTTGTGGYLNTGELFF.

V usage is TRBV20-1 and J usage is TRBJ2-3, with D possibly being TRBD2 (6 bases). Germline values: CDR1 DFQATT, CDR2 SNEGSKA (reference sequence). The CDR3 length is 13 residues. The CDR3 DNA reads TGCAGCCACGGGGGTATGGGTGGAGATACGCAGTATTTT. This codes for CSHGGMGGDTQYF.

This clonotype was seen a handful of times. This rearrangement joins TRBV12-3 or TRBV12-4 to TRBJ2-7, with D possibly matching TRBD2 (6 bases). The germline V and J ends were trimmed by 5 bases and 2 bases, with 7 bases remaining between them. This CDR3 comprises 12 residues. CDR3 in DNA: TGTGCCAGCAGTCGGGGGACCTACGAGCAGTACTTC. Translated: CASSRGTYEQYF.

This clonotype turned up a few times. The chain couples TRBV14 to TRBJ2-7; 9 bases fit TRBD2. This CDR3 is 16 amino acids long. The V segment lost 3 bases and the J segment 4 bases; nucleotides outside the gene matches: 10. Germline lookup yields CDR1 SGHDN and CDR2 FVKESK. For the CDR3, the DNA is TGTGCCAGCAGCCACCAGAGCGGGAGGACCCCTTACGAGCAGTACTTC. Amino acids: CASSHQSGRTPYEQYF. Full variable domain (rest looked up from reference TRBV14 and TRBJ2-7): EAGVTQFPSHSVIEKGQTVTLRCDPISGHDNLYWYRRVMGKEIKFLLHFVKESKQDESGMPNNRFLAERTGGTYSTLKVQPAELEDSGVYFCASSHQSGRTPYEQYFGPGTRLTVT.

The table lists this clonotype with a few counts. The DNA for the CDR3 is TGTGCCATGCGAGGGGCCAACGTCCTGACTTTC. Its protein is CAMRGANVLTF. This chain uses TRBV6-6 with TRBJ2-6, with D hard to call. V was shortened by 10 bases and J by 4 bases, with 5 bases between the two germline ends. Germline-derived CDR1 and CDR2 are MNHNY and SVGAGI (reference sequence). The CDR3 is 11 residues long.

The gene calls are TRBV6-6 and TRBJ2-7; 7 positions agree with TRBD1. J was trimmed by 1 base and V by 6 bases; bases with no gene match: 9. Per germline, CDR1 MNHNY and CDR2 SVGAGI (reference sequence). The CDR3 contains 15 residues. CDR3 amino acids: CASSTGTVVSYEQYF. For the CDR3, the DNA is TGTGCCAGCAGCACCGGGACAGTAGTGTCCTACGAGCAGTACTTC.

This clonotype has a handful of counts. The chain uses TRBV24-1 and TRBJ2-4; 14 nucleotides match TRBD2. The CDR3 extends over 15 amino acids. J was trimmed by 6 bases and V by 5 bases; bases with no gene match: 2. CDR1 is KGHDR, CDR2 SFDVKD, per germline. CDR3 protein: CATSAGLAGGNIQYF. In nucleotides, the CDR3 is TGTGCCACCAGTGCCGGACTAGCGGGAGGAAACATTCAGTACTTC.

This chain connects TRBV7-3 to TRBJ1-1, with D possibly TRBD1 on 5 matching bases. The CDR3 consists of 13 residues. Germline-derived CDR1 and CDR2 are SGHTA and FQGTGA. Trimming removed 0 bases at V and 6 bases at J, with 8 bases between. Written as DNA, the CDR3 is TGTGCCAGCAGCTTAACCCTGACAGCTGAAGCTTTCTTT. Amino acids: CASSLTLTAEAFF. Filled out from reference TRBV7-3 and TRBJ1-1, the complete variable domain reads GAGVSQTPSNKVTEKGKYVELRCDPISGHTALYWYRQSLGQGPEFLIYFQGTGAADDSGLPNDRFFAVRPEGSVSTLKIQRTERGDSAVYLCASSLTLTAEAFFGQGTRLTVV.